This T cell receptor beta chain comes out of a study of OX40 agonist ivuxolimab in advanced cancers. In the study overall: Enrollees could have had prior anti-PD-1, anti-PD-L1 or anti-CTLA-4 therapy, which more than 30% had received. Study results and caveats: CD4+ and CD8+ T cells in blood underwent clonal expansion by week 6 at 0.1 to 3.0 mg/kg.

Produced via immunoSEQ multiplex PCR; TCRdb's table is partial and in-frame only. Of about 150,000 clones detected, under 95% appear once; the ten largest clones hold roughly 1%. The CDR3 has 14 amino acids. V gave up 6 bases and J gave up 3 bases, with 12 bases separating them. Per the germline V gene, CDR1 is MNHNY and CDR2 is SVGAGI (reference sequence). To note about this clone: Its cognate antigen is unknown.

This chain connects TRBV6-6 to TRBJ1-5; no clear D. The clonotype comes from an adult with an advanced solid tumor such as melanoma, head and neck, liver or kidney cancer. Sample: CD4+ or CD8+ T cells sorted from blood, taken in a trial of the OX40 agonist ivuxolimab. DNA of the CDR3: TGTGCCAGCAGGAGGGCAGCACACAATCAGCCCCAGCATTTT. It encodes CASRRAAHNQPQHF.